One and the same sample provided the 5 T cell receptor beta chains below, sequenced in a study of T cell responses to AZD1222 COVID-19 vaccine. Only in-frame clones appear in the TCRdb table, and some are missing; sequencing was by immunoSEQ multiplex PCR. Of under 150,000 clones listed, around nine tenths are singletons. The input for sequencing was peripheral blood, taken on day 0 of AZD1222 vaccination. These receptors were taken from an adult in good health.

About this clone itself: Germline is not matched at one junction end, which may reflect a read error. J is TRBJ2-1 and V is TRBV24-1; D is perhaps TRBD1 or TRBD2 (6 bases each). The germline gives CDR1 KGHDR, CDR2 SFDVKD. The CDR3 spans 13 residues. The CDR3 DNA sequence: TGTGCCGCCAGTCCAGGAGAGGGGGGTGAGCAGTTCTTC. Encoded protein: CAASPGEGGEQFF.

This chain uses TRBV20-1 with TRBJ2-5, with unresolved D. The germline V and J ends were trimmed by 3 bases and 1 base, with 9 bases remaining between them. The germline CDR1 and CDR2 sequences are DFQATT and SNEGSKA (reference sequence). The CDR3 runs to 13 residues. This chain's CDR3 is CSASRIPQETQYF. CDR3 sequence (DNA): TGCAGTGCTAGTCGGATCCCCCAAGAGACCCAGTACTTC.

This chain uses TRBV7-3 with TRBJ2-2; D is possibly TRBD2 (6 bases). Germline V lookup: CDR1 SGHTA, CDR2 FQGTGA. Trimming removed 1 base at V and 5 bases at J, with 17 bases between. The CDR3 extends over 17 amino acids. The CDR3 region is CASSLKEGGFRTGELFF. CDR3 nucleotides: TGTGCCAGCAGCTTAAAGGAGGGCGGGTTCCGGACCGGGGAGCTGTTTTTT.

This clone was observed once. This chain uses TRBV12-2 with TRBJ2-7; no DNA check was done on the table's D call, TRBD2. TRBV12-2 is noted as a pseudogene. The length of the CDR3 is 16 residues. CDR3 loop: CASRFRPTSGSCEQYF. The CDR3 nucleotides are TGTGCAAGTCGCTTCAGACCGACTAGCGGGAGCTGTGAGCAGTACTTC.

The chain links TRBV5-1 to TRBJ2-2; 7 nucleotides align to TRBD1. The CDR3 is made up of 14 amino acids. V was pared by 4 bases and J by 7 bases, with 7 bases of the junction left unmatched. Germline V CDR1 and CDR2: SGHRS, YFSETQ. CDR3 sequence (DNA): TGCGCCAGCAGCATAACAGGGGTGAGCGGGGAGCTGTTTTTT. It is translated as CASSITGVSGELFF.